The following is a TCR beta chain sequence with its context. This clonotype was seen only a few times. Its antigen target is currently unknown. No quality values exist for individual bases; no much larger clone is one base distant. The data were obtained in a study of T-cell memory formation after mild COVID-19 (dated by TCRdb to about 2021). About the investigation overall: TCR sequence clusters from the two donors were largely donor specific. In a couple of donors, T-cell clones that expanded and contracted after mild COVID-19 were tracked by sequencing TCRalpha and TCRbeta repertoires over time. Two young, previously healthy adult volunteers, one female and one male, were included in the cohort.

These reads were obtained on an Illumina NovaSeq 6000. Using 5'RACE with constant-segment primers, TCRalpha and TCRbeta cDNA libraries were constructed, with sample barcodes and unique molecular identifiers added in the process. RNA was extracted from every sample with Trizol reagent. The libraries were amplified in two PCR steps, and the second step added a second sample barcode and Illumina TruSeq adapters. Sequencing of libraries was performed on an Illumina NovaSeq with 2 x 150 bp paired-end reads. The original methods were these. Reads were demultiplexed and collapsed into UMI-guided consensus sequences with migec v1.2.7. Using mixcr v2.1.11, the UMI consensuses were aligned to TRA and TRB V and J templates and assembled into clonotypes. Clonotypes were classified as expanded or contracted when called significant by both edgeR and NoisET, with noise models trained on biological replicates. For edgeR calls, a false discovery rate-adjusted p below 0.01 and a log2 fold-change threshold of 1 were applied. As an exploratory analysis of dynamics, max-normalized trajectories of the 1000 most abundant clonotypes were examined with PCA combined with hierarchical clustering. The CD4 or CD8 phenotype of responding clones was assigned using the separately sequenced CD4+ and CD8+ repertoires. The public reads were quality trimmed at Q25 with fastp and then assembled into clones with MiXCR by TCRdb, keeping productive beta chains. One record per CDR3 amino acid sequence lists the most common genes and DNA. These V and J calls rely on TCRdb rather than the paper's analysis. The sample data list 100,000 or so distinct CDR3 sequences, and over 8.5% of these were observed just once. Clones ranked in the top ten supply about 40% of the sample.

Cut back by 3 bases and 5 bases, the V and J ends lie 13 bases apart. There are 14 amino acids in the CDR3, from cysteine to phenylalanine inclusive. Only the CDR3 DNA stays, 42 bases, in frame from base 1. The germline V gene provides CDR1 MGHRA and CDR2 YSYEKL. The full study reports these points: Contracting CD4+ clones were located mainly in the CM and EM memory subsets, whereas CD8+ clones were found to be enriched in EMRA. The study included only a couple of mild cases, and larger cohorts that include severe cases with pre-infection samples were judged to be necessary. Clones contracting from day 15 to 85 had balanced CD4/CD8 phenotypes, while a second wave expanding from day 15 to 37 was biased towards CD4+. Some responding clones were detected in pre-infection memory, suggesting pre-existing cross-reactive memory T cells joined the SARS-CoV-2 response. The second-wave clones that peaked on day 37 were not confirmed to be SARS-CoV-2 specific.

Ficoll-Paque density gradient centrifugation was used to isolate PBMCs. The sequence was obtained from a man aged 18 to 30 who had mild COVID-19 (a few samples of this study predate the infection). The sample titles of this study are shuffled in the database, so cell type and time point are left out; the donor was told from shared clones. The sequenced material came from PBMCs or a T cell subset sorted from them (not recorded which). This receptor chain uses TRBV4-1 and TRBJ1-2; the best D guess is TRBD1, with 6 bases matching. Here is the DNA: TGCGCCAGCAGCCACCCGGGGGCGGGGTATGGCTACACCTTC. It translates as CASSHPGAGYGYTF.